The text below deals with one TCR beta chain. Under the authors' procedure: Estimation of nucleated cell counts relied on the amplification of reference gene primers. Generated by immunoSEQ multiplex PCR, the TCRdb table keeps only in-frame clones and is missing some. From that table come the V and J calls and clone size; the DNA was used to work out D and trimming. The data contain roughly 87,000 clones, about 84% of them seen just once; the ten biggest clones take up more than 25%. This record comes from a study of blood T cell repertoires in COVID-19. As for the study in general: Spain, Italy and the United States supplied samples that represented acute and convalescent COVID-19.

Germline loops: CDR1 LGHNA, CDR2 YSLEER. The junction had 7 bases not matched to a gene; V was cut back by 0 bases and J by 4 bases. The CDR3 length is 17 residues. The sequence derives from a human donor in a cohort sampled during active COVID-19. Sequenced material: peripheral blood. The chain joins TRBV4-3 to TRBJ2-1, with TRBD2 matching 9 bases. The CDR3 DNA reads TGCGCCAGCAGCCAAGATCCGGGACTAGCCTCTTACAATGAGCAGTTCTTC. This encodes CASSQDPGLASYNEQFF.